This T cell receptor (beta chain) was recorded in a study of T cell clonotyping in hematopoietic cell transplantation. Whole-study results and caveats: Recipient TCR diversity dropped after transplant; expanded clonotypes rose from day 30 to 180.

Profiled with immunoSEQ multiplex PCR; TCRdb holds only in-frame clones, not every one. The top ten hold almost 2% of the sample, which has about 36,000 clones, over 80% seen once. With respect to this clone: Its specificity is unknown.

The V gene end was trimmed by 5 bases and the J gene end by 4 bases; junction bases not matched to a gene: 4. Germline CDR1 SNHLY, CDR2 FYNNEI. The CDR3 runs 14 residues. Sequenced input: peripheral blood mononuclear cells. The origin of this receptor is a woman aged 40 to 50 in good health. Some clones in this sample may be carry-over from other donors' samples. This sequence joins TRBV2 and TRBJ1-5; 8 bases agree with TRBD1. DNA for the CDR3: TGTGCCAGCAGTTTTACAGGGGGAAATCAGCCCCAGCATTTT. Its translation: CASSFTGGNQPQHF.